A selection of T cell receptor beta chains follows, all from one sample in a study of cytomegalovirus exposure and HLA in healthy donors. The method was immunoSEQ multiplex PCR; TCRdb's version includes in-frame clones alone and lacks a portion of them. The data show 250,000 to 350,000 clones, with 75% to 90% seen just once and roughly 4% held by the top ten. Sequences were obtained from PBMCs. These receptor sequences come from a man in his forties in good health and CMV-seropositive. Both conserved end residues are part of each CDR3. A D gene is named only where the DNA matches it firmly. The size of a clone is reported for some rows only, either as once, few or many, or as a class for expanded clones.

TRBV5-1	TRBJ1-4	-	-	TGCGCCAGCAGCCCCACGTTCGGGGGTGTATATGAAAAACTGTTTTTT	CASSPTFGGVYEKLFF
TRBV25-1	TRBJ2-2	TRBD1	-	TGTGCCAGCAGTGGGGACAGGGCCCACCCCGGGGAGCTGTTTTTT	CASSGDRAHPGELFF
TRBV9	TRBJ2-1	-	-	TGTGCCAGCAGCGTAGCGGGAGTATCTTACAATGAGCAGTTCTTC	CASSVAGVSYNEQFF
TRBV4-1	TRBJ1-1	TRBD1	few	TGCGCCAGCAGCCAAGACACAGGGGGATGGACTGAAGCTTTCTTT	CASSQDTGGWTEAFF
TRBV5-1	TRBJ2-1	TRBD2	-	TGCGCCAGCAGCTTCGGGACTAGCGATCGTGAGCAGTTCTTC	CASSFGTSDREQFF
TRBV9	TRBJ2-1	TRBD1	-	TGTGCCAGCAGTTACGGGACAGGTTCCTACAATGAGCAGTTCTTC	CASSYGTGSYNEQFF
TRBV11-2	TRBJ2-2	-	-	TGTGCCAGCAGCTTAGCCAGGATTAAGCTGGAGCTGTTTTTT	CASSLARIKLELFF
TRBV2	TRBJ2-3	TRBD2	-	TGTGCCAGCAGCGAGAGAACTCCGGGACTAGCGGGAGGGGTCACAGATACGCAGTATTTT	CASSERTPGLAGGVTDTQYF
TRBV5-1	TRBJ1-2	TRBD1	-	TGCGCCAGCAGCTTGGGACCGGGACAGGGCTATGGCTACACCTTC	CASSLGPGQGYGYTF
TRBV25-1	TRBJ1-2	TRBD1	-	TGTGCCAGCAGTGAACTACCCTTCAGTAACAGGGGGATCTATGGCTACACCTTC	CASSELPFSNRGIYGYTF
TRBV5-1	TRBJ1-4	TRBD1	few	TGCGCCAGCAGACACTCCCGGACAGGTTCCGAAAAACTGTTTTTT	CASRHSRTGSEKLFF
TRBV19	TRBJ1-1	-	-	TGTGCCAGTAGTACCCCAGTACAGAACATGAACACTGAAGCTTTCTTT	CASSTPVQNMNTEAFF
TRBV7-9	TRBJ1-4	TRBD1	-	TGTGCCAGCAGCTTAGGGTGGGACAGGGGATCGACTAATGAAAAACTGTTTTTT	CASSLGWDRGSTNEKLFF
TRBV5-1	TRBJ2-2	-	-	TGCGCCAGCAGCTTGGATTGGCTACCGAGAGGGACCGGGGAGCTGTTTTTT	CASSLDWLPRGTGELFF
TRBV2	TRBJ2-5	TRBD2	-	TGTGCCAGCAGTGAAAGGGAGGGAGAGACCCAGTACTTC	CASSEREGETQYF
TRBV7-3	TRBJ2-6	-	-	TGTGCCAGCAGCTCTCGCTCTGGGGCCAACGTCCTGACTTTC	CASSSRSGANVLTF
TRBV2	TRBJ2-2	TRBD2	-	TGTGCCAGCAAGGCTAGCGGAAACACCGGGGAGCTGTTTTTT	CASKASGNTGELFF